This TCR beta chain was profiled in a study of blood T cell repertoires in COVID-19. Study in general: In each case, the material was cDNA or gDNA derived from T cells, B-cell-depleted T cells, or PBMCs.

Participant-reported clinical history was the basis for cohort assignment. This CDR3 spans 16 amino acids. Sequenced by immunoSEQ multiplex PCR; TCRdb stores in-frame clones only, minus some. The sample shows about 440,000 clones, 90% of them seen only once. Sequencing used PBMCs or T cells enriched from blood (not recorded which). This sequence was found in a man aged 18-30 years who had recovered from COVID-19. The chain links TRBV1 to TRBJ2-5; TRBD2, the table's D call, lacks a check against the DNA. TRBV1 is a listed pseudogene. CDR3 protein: CTSSPRGASGQETQYF. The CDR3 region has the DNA TGCACCAGCAGCCCTCGAGGGGCCAGCGGGCAAGAGACCCAGTACTTC.